The present T cell receptor (beta chain) was sequenced within a study of T cells in Graves' hyperthyroidism and ophthalmopathy. Germline loops: CDR1 SGHRS, CDR2 YFSETQ. V lost 6 bases, J lost 1 base, and 5 bases stayed unmatched. The CDR3 totals 14 residues. This clonotype has at least ten counts. RNA transcripts gave rise to amplified TCR beta CDR3 regions. HTBI primers drove first-round RT-PCR of the TCR CDR3. TCRdb independently ran MiXCR on the multiplex PCR reads; one entry per CDR3 protein. The table has around 340,000 distinct CDR3 sequences, roughly 15% seen once. The study enrolled patients aged 18 to 65 with newly diagnosed hyperthyroidism of under 2 months' duration.

The chain carries TRBV5-1 and TRBJ1-1, with 8 positions matching TRBD1. The receptor's source is a woman aged 30 to 39 with Graves' hyperthyroidism that later progressed to Graves' ophthalmopathy. Sequenced sample: blood. CDR3 residues: CASNTGTGNTEAFF. For the CDR3, the DNA is TGCGCCAGCAACACCGGGACAGGGAACACTGAAGCTTTCTTT. Full variable domain (rest looked up from reference TRBV5-1 and TRBJ1-1): KAGVTQTPRYLIKTRGQQVTLSCSPISGHRSVSWYQQTPGQGLQFLFEYFSETQRNKGNFPGRFSGRQFSNSRSEMNVSTLELGDSALYLCASNTGTGNTEAFFGQGTRLTVV.